This TCR beta chain emerged from a study of blood T cell repertoires in COVID-19. Study at large: The cDNA or gDNA used as material had been derived from T cells, B-cell-depleted T cells, or PBMCs.

This CDR3 is 14 amino acids long. Germline CDR1 is MNHEY and CDR2 is SMNVEV (reference sequence). Trimming cost V 5 bases and J 0 bases, with 7 bases left between them. Sequencing used immunoSEQ multiplex PCR; TCRdb keeps in-frame clones, though not all of them. The sample holds 150,000 to 180,000 clones, about 79% seen once. The sequence derives from an older woman with acute or convalescent COVID-19. V and J are TRBV27 and TRBJ1-4; no reliable D call. Material: peripheral blood. As DNA, the CDR3 is TGTGCCAGCAGTGGGCAGGCAACTAATGAAAAACTGTTTTTT. Translating it yields CASSGQATNEKLFF.